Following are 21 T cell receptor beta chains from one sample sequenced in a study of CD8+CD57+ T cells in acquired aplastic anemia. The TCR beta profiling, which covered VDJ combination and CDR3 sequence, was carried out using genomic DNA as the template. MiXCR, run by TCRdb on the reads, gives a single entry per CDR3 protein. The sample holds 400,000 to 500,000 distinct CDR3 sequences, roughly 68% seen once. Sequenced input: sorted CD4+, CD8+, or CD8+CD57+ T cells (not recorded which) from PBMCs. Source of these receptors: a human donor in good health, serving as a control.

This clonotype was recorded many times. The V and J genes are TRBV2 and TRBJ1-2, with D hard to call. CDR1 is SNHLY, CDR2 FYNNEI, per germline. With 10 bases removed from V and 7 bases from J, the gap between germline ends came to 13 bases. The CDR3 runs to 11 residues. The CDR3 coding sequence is TGTGCCACTTGGGGATCGACTGGCTACACCTTC. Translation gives CATWGSTGYTF. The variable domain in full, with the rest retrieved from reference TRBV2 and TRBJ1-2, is EPEVTQTPSHQVTQMGQEVILRCVPISNHLYFYWYRQILGQKVEFLVSFYNNEISEKSEIFDDQFSVERPDGSNFTLKIRSTKLEDSAMYFCATWGSTGYTFGSGTRLTVV.

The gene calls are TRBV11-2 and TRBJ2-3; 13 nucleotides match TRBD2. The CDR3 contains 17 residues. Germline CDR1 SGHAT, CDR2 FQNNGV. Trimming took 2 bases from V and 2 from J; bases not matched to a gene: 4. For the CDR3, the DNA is TGTGCCAGCAGCTTATGGACTAGCGGGGGTCCCACAGATACGCAGTATTTT. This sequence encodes CASSLWTSGGPTDTQYF. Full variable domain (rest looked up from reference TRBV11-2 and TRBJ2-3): EAGVAQSPRYKIIEKRQSVAFWCNPISGHATLYWYQQILGQGPKLLIQFQNNGVVDDSQLPKDRFSAERLKGVDSTLKIQPAKLEDSAVYLCASSLWTSGGPTDTQYFGPGTRLTVL.

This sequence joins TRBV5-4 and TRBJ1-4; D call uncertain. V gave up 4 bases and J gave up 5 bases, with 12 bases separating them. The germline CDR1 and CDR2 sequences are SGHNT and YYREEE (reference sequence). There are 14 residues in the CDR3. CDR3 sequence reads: CASSQPTTNEKLFF. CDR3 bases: TGTGCCAGCAGCCAACCCACTACGAATGAAAAACTGTTTTTT.

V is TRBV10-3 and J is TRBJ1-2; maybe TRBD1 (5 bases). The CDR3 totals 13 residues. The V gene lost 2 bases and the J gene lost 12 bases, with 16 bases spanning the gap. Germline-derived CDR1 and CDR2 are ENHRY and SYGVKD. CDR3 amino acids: CAISERGDSGNTF. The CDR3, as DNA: TGTGCCATCAGTGAGCGAGGGGACTCTGGAAACACCTTC.

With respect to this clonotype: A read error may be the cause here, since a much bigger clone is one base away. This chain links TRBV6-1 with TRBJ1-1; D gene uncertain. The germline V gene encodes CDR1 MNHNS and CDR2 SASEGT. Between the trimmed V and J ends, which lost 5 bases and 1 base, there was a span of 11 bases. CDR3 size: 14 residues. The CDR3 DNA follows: TGTGCCAGCAGTTACAGACGGGCGAACACTGAAGCTTTCTTT. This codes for CASSYRRANTEAFF.

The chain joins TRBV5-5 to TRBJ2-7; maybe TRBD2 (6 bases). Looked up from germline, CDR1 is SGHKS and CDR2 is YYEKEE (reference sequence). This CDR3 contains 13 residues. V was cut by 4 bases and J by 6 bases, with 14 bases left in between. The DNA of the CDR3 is TGTGCCAGCAGCCAAGGGCGGGGTGGCGAGCAGTACTTC. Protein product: CASSQGRGGEQYF.

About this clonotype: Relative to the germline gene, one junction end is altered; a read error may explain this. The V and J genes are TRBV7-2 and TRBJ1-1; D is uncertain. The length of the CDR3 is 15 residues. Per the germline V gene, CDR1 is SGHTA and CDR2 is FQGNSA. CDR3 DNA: TGTGCCAGCAGTCCACTTGCCTTTGTGAACAAGGAAGATTTCTTT. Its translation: CASSPLAFVNKEDFF.

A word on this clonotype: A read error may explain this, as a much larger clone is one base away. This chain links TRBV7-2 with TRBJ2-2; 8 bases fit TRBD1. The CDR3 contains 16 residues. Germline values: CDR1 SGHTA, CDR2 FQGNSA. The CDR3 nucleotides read TGCGCCAGCAGCTTGAGCCAGGGGGCGCGGACCGGGGTGCTGTTTTTT. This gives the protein CASSLSQGARTGVLFF.

The CDR3 sequence: CASSPDGRGLPGLGYTF. CDR3 DNA sequence: TGTGCCAGCAGCCCGGATGGCAGGGGGCTCCCGGGGCTTGGCTACACCTTC. The genes are TRBV7-2 and TRBJ1-2; TRBD1 agrees at 8 bases. Germline CDR1 and CDR2: SGHTA and FQGNSA. Losses at the gene ends were 5 bases for V and 7 bases for J; bases not matched to a gene: 18. The CDR3 is made up of 17 amino acids.

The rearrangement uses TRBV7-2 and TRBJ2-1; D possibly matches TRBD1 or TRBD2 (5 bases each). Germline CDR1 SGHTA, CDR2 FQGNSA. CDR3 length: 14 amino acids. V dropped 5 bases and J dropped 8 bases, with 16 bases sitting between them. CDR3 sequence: CASSQGGPGHEQFF. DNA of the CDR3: TGTGCCAGCAGCCAAGGCGGCCCGGGGCATGAGCAGTTCTTC.

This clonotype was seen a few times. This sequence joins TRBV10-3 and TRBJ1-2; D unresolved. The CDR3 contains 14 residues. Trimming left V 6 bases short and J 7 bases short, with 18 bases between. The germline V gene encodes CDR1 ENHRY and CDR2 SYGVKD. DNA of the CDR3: TGTGCCATCAGCGGGAGGGCCTGGGGAGGTGGCTACACCTTC. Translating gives CAISGRAWGGGYTF.

CDR3 bases: TGTGCCAGCAGTTCCCAGGGACAGGGGGGATCTGAAGCTTACTTC. Protein product: CASSSQGQGGSEAYF. This chain uses TRBV7-2 with TRBJ2-7, with 11 bases matching TRBD1. With V trimmed by 6 bases and J by 13 bases, 17 bases remained unmatched. Germline values: CDR1 SGHTA, CDR2 FQGNSA. This CDR3 has 15 amino acids.

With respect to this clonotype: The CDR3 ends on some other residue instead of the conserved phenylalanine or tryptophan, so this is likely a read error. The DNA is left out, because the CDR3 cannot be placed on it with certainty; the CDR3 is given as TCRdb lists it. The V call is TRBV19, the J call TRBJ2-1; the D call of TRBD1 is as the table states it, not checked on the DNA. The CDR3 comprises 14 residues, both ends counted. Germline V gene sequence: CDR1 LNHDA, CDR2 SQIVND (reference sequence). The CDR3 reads CASSFHTPVDEYFV.

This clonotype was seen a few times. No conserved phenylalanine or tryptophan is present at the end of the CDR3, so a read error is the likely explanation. CDR3 protein: CATSDNGQDPQPQHS. CDR3 nucleotide sequence: TGTGCCACCAGTGACAATGGACAGGACCCTCAGCCCCAGCATTCA. The chain has TRBV24-1 and TRBJ1-5, with 7 bases fitting TRBD1. V shed 4 bases, J shed 6 bases, and the junction held 8 bases outside the gene matches. Germline V gene sequence: CDR1 KGHDR, CDR2 SFDVKD. The CDR3 length is 15 residues.

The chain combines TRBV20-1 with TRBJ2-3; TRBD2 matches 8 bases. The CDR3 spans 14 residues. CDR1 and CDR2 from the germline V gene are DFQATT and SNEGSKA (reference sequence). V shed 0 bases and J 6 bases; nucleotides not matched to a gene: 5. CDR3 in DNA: TGCAGTGCTAGAGACGCTAGCGGGTTGGATACGCAGTATTTT. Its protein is CSARDASGLDTQYF.

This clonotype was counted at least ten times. This chain's CDR3 is CASSWVGTAPNEQFF. CDR3 bases: TGTGCCAGCAGCTGGGTGGGGACAGCCCCCAATGAGCAGTTCTTC. The chain links TRBV7-2 to TRBJ2-1; TRBD1 agrees at 7 bases. Germline CDR1 and CDR2: SGHTA and FQGNSA. J lost 6 bases, V lost 4 bases, and 9 bases had no gene match. This CDR3 has 15 amino acids.

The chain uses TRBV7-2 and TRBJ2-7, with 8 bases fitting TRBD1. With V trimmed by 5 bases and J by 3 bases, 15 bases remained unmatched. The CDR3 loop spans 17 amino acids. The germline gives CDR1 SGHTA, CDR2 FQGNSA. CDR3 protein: CASSLSGPGQDDYEQYF. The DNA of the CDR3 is TGTGCCAGCAGCCTGAGTGGCCCGGGACAGGACGACTACGAGCAGTACTTC.

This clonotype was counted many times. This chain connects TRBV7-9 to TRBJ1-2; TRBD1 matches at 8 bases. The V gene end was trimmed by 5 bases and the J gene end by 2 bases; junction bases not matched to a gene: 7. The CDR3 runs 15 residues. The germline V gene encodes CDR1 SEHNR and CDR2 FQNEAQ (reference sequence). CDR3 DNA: TGTGCCAGCAGCCCAAGGACAGGGAAGAACTATGGCTACACCTTC. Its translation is CASSPRTGKNYGYTF.

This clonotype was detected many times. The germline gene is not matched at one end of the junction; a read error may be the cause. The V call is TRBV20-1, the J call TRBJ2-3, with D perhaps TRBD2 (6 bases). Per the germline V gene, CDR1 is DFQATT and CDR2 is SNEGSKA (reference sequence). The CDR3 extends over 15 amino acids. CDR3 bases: TGCAGTGCCGAAGGTGGGCGGGGACGAACAGATATGCAGTATTTT. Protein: CSAEGGRGRTDMQYF.

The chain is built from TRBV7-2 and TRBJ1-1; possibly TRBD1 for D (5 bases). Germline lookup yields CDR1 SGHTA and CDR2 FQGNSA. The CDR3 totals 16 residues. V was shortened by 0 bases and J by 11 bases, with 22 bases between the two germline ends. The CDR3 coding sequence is TGTGCCAGCAGCTTAGCCGGGACTCCGAACTACGAGCAGGCTTTCTTT. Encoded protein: CASSLAGTPNYEQAFF. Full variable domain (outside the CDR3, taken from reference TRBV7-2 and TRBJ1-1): GAGVSQSPSNKVTEKGKDVELRCDPISGHTALYWYRQSLGQGLEFLIYFQGNSAPDKSGLPSDRFSAERTGGSVSTLTIQRTQQEDSAVYLCASSLAGTPNYEQAFFGQGTRLTVV.

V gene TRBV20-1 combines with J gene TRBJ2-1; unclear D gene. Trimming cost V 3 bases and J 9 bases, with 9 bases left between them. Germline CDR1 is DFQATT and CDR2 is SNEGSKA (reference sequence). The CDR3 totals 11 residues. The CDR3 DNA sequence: TGCAGTGCTAGGGTAGTCAGTGAGCAGTTCTTC. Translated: CSARVVSEQFF.